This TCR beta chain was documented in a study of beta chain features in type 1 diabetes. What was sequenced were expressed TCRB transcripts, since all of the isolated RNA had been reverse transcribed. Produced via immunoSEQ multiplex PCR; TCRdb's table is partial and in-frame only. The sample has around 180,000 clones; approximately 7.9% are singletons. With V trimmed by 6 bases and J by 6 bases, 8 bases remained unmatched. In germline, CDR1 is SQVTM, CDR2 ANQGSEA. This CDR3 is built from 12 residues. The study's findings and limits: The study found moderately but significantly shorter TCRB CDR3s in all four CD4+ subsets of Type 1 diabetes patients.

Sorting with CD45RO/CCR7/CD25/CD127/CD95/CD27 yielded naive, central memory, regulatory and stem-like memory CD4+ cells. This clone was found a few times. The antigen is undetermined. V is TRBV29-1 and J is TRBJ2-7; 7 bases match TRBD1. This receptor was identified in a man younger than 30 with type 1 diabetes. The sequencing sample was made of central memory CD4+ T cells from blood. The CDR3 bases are TGCAGCGTGAGGACAGGAAACAGCGAGCAGTACTTC. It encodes CSVRTGNSEQYF.